This is a list of T cell receptor beta chains from one sample in a study of T cell responses to AZD1222 COVID-19 vaccine. Using immunoSEQ multiplex PCR, the repertoire was profiled, and TCRdb retains in-frame clones only, with some absent. Recorded for this sample: 150,000 or so clones. The source material was peripheral blood. The receptor set was obtained from an adult in good health. CDR3s include the opening cysteine and the closing phenylalanine or tryptophan. Fields, in order: V gene, J gene, D gene, CDR3 DNA, CDR3 protein. A D gene is named only where the DNA matches it firmly.

TRBV3-1/TRBV3-2	TRBJ2-1	NA	TGTGCCAGCAGCCAAGTTACGGACTATCGGTATGAGCAGTTCTTC	CASSQVTDYRYEQFF
TRBV7-8	TRBJ2-1	NA	TGTGCCAGCAGCTTAGGTCTCGCAGGGGTCAATGAGCAGTTCTTC	CASSLGLAGVNEQFF
TRBV11-2	TRBJ1-1	TRBD1	TGTGCCAGCAGCTACGGGACAGGGCACACTGAAGCTTTCTTT	CASSYGTGHTEAFF
TRBV18	TRBJ2-3	TRBD2	TGTGCCAGCTCACCAAGCGGGGGGGTTAAGGATACGCAGTATTTT	CASSPSGGVKDTQYF
TRBV15	TRBJ2-3	NA	TGTGCCACCAGCAGAGGTGGAGCGGTCCAGAACACAGATACGCAGTATTTT	CATSRGGAVQNTDTQYF
TRBV28	TRBJ1-1	NA	TGTGCCAGCGGGGTCTCGAACACTGAAGCTTTCTTT	CASGVSNTEAFF
TRBV10-3	TRBJ1-2	NA	TGTGCCATCAGTGGTTCTCAGGGTTGGGGCTATGGCTACACCTTC	CAISGSQGWGYGYTF
TRBV19	TRBJ2-7	TRBD1	TGTGCCAGTAGTCCCAGGGGGCTATACGAGCAGTACTTC	CASSPRGLYEQYF
TRBV6-2/TRBV6-3	TRBJ1-2	TRBD1	TGTGCCAGCAGTTACTCTTTCCGGACAGGGTGGAATGGCTACACCTTC	CASSYSFRTGWNGYTF
TRBV11-1	TRBJ1-1	NA	TGTGCCAGCAGCTTAGGACTGATGAACACTGAAGCTTTCTTT	CASSLGLMNTEAFF
TRBV5-1	TRBJ2-5	NA	TGCGCCAGCAGCTCGTCCGGGGTTCAAGAGACCCAGTACTTC	CASSSSGVQETQYF
TRBV5-1	TRBJ1-2	TRBD1	TGCGCCAGCAGCGCGGGACAGACCTACCCTTATGGCTACACCTTC	CASSAGQTYPYGYTF
TRBV10-3	TRBJ1-2	TRBD1	TGTGCCATTGGGACAGGGGTTAGATATGGCTACACCTTC	CAIGTGVRYGYTF
TRBV7-6	TRBJ2-3	TRBD2	TGTGCCAGCAGCCCCGGACTAGCGGAGGCAGATACGCAGTATTTT	CASSPGLAEADTQYF
TRBV2	TRBJ1-4	NA	TGTGCCAGCAGTACAGGGTTCAGGACTAATGAAAAACTGTTTTTT	CASSTGFRTNEKLFF
TRBV18	TRBJ1-5	TRBD1	TGTGCCAGCTCACCGGGACAGGGGTTGTACCAGCCCCAGCATTTT	CASSPGQGLYQPQHF
TRBV5-1	TRBJ2-5	TRBD1	TGCGCCAGCAGCACCAGGGGGCTAGATGGAGAGACCCAGTACTTC	CASSTRGLDGETQYF